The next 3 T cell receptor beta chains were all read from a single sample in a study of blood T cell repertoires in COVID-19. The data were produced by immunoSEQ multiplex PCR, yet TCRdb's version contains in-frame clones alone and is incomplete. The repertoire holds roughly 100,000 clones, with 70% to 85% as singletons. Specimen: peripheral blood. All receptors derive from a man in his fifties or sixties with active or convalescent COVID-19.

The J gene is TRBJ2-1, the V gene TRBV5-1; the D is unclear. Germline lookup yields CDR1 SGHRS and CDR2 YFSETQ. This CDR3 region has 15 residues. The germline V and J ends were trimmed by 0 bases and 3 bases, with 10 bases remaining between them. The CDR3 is CASSLGGDLYNEQFF. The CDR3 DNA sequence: TGCGCCAGCAGCTTGGGCGGAGATCTCTACAATGAGCAGTTCTTC. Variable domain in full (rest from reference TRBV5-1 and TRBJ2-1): KAGVTQTPRYLIKTRGQQVTLSCSPISGHRSVSWYQQTPGQGLQFLFEYFSETQRNKGNFPGRFSGRQFSNSRSEMNVSTLELGDSALYLCASSLGGDLYNEQFFGPGTRLTVL.

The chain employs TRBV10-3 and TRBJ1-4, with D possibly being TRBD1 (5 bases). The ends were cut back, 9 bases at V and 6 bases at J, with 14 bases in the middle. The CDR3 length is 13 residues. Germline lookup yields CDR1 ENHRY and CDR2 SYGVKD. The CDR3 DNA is TGTGCCATTAACGGGGGGGGTGATGAAAAACTGTTTTTT. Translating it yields CAINGGGDEKLFF.

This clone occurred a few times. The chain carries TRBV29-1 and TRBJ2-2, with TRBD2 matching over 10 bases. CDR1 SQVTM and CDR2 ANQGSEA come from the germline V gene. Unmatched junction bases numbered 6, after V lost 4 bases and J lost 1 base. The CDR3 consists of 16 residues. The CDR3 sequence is CSVGRLAGENTGELFF. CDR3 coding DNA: TGCAGCGTTGGGCGGCTAGCGGGAGAGAACACCGGGGAGCTGTTTTTT.